This T cell receptor beta chain came from a study of cytomegalovirus exposure and HLA in healthy donors. The overall study: The platform used for the approximately 130 validation repertoires matched that of the approximately 670 first-cohort repertoires, a later analysis reported. General study findings and limits: Whilst most TCR sequences proved rare, a subset of public TCRs occurred across many donors. For cytomegalovirus status, the classifier reportedly gave diagnoses with high specificity and sensitivity. The study recorded 150 to 200 TCR beta chains that were cytomegalovirus-associated.

The V end was cut by 2 bases, the J end by 0 bases, with 13 bases between. The CDR3 extends over 16 amino acids. The V gene's germline CDR1 is MNHEY and CDR2 SMNVEV (reference sequence). TCRdb's table, derived via immunoSEQ multiplex PCR, lists solely in-frame clones and lacks some. Of roughly 220,000 clones listed, around 80% are singletons. On this clone: Its cognate antigen is unknown.

The J gene is TRBJ1-2, the V gene TRBV27; TRBD1 might be the D (6 bases). The specimen was PBMCs. The sequence was obtained from a woman aged 30 to 39 in good health and CMV-seropositive. CDR3 sequence: CASSLSLGASNYGYTF. CDR3 nucleotides: TGTGCCAGCAGTTTAAGCTTGGGGGCATCTAACTATGGCTACACCTTC.